This T cell receptor (beta chain) was documented in a study of shared clonotypes between healthy human individuals. This clone was observed once. The antigen remains undetermined. Using immunoSEQ multiplex PCR, the repertoire was profiled, and TCRdb retains in-frame clones only, with some absent. The table lists some 200,000 clones, 65% to 70% of them singletons. The study, taken as a whole, reports: Sharing of clonotypes among donors was expected to vary with sequencing depth.

Germline V gives CDR1 SGHVS, CDR2 FQNEAQ. The ends were cut back, 8 bases at V and 1 base at J, with 9 bases in the middle. CDR3 size: 14 residues. The receptor was isolated from a man younger than 45 in good health. Material for sequencing was memory CD4+ T cells sorted from blood. Subset given: CD45RA-negative fraction. The chain has TRBV7-8 and TRBJ2-6; D is possibly TRBD2 (5 bases). CDR3: CASSPGSGANVLTF. In nucleotides, the CDR3 is TGTGCCAGCTCCCCGGGGTCTGGGGCCAACGTCCTGACTTTC.